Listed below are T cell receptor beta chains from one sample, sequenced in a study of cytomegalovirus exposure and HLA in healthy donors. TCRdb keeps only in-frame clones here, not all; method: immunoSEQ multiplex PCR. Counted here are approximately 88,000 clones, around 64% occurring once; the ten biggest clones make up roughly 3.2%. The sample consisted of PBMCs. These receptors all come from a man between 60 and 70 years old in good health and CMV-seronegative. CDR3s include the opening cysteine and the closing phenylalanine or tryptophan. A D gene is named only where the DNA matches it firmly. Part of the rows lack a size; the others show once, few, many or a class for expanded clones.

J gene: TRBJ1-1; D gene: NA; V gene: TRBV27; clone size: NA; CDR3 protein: CASTNRVNTEAFF; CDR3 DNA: TGTGCCAGCACCAATCGGGTGAACACTGAAGCTTTCTTT
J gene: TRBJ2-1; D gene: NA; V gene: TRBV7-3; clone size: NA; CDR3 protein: CASSLNTGVGEQFF; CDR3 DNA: TGTGCCAGCAGCCTAAACACCGGGGTGGGTGAGCAGTTCTTC
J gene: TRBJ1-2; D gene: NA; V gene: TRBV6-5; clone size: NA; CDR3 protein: CASSYIGLNYGYTF; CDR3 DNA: TGTGCCAGCAGTTACATAGGACTTAACTATGGCTACACCTTC
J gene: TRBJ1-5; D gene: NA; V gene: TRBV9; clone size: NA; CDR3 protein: CASSVEPLGPQHF; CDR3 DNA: TGTGCCAGCAGCGTAGAGCCCCTCGGGCCCCAGCATTTT
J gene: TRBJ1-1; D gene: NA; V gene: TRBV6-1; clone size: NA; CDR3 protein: CAARTLNTEAFF; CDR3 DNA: TGTGCCGCCCGGACACTGAACACTGAAGCTTTCTTT
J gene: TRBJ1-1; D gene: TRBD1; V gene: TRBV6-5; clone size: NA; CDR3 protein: CASRGTGENTEAFF; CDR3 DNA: TGTGCCAGCAGGGGAACAGGGGAGAACACTGAAGCTTTCTTT
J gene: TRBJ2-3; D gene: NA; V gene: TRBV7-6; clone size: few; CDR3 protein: CASSSFGRGASTDTQYF; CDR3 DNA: TGTGCCAGCAGCTCCTTTGGTCGCGGAGCTAGCACAGATACGCAGTATTTT
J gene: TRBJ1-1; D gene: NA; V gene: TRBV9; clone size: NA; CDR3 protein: CASSRGLENTEAFF; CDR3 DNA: TGTGCCAGCAGCCGGGGGTTAGAGAACACTGAAGCTTTCTTT
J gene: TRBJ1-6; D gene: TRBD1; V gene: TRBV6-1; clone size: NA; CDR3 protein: CASRGQGLGNSPLHF; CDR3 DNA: TGTGCCAGCAGGGGACAGGGACTTGGTAATTCACCCCTCCACTTT
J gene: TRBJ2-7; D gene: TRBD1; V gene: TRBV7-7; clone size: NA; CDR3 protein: CASSLGQGSIYEQYF; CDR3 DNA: TGTGCTAGCAGCCTCGGACAGGGGTCGATCTACGAGCAGTACTTC
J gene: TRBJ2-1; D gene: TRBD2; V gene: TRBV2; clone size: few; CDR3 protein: CASAILAGSFNEQFF; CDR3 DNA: TGTGCCAGCGCCATATTAGCGGGCTCATTTAATGAGCAGTTCTTC
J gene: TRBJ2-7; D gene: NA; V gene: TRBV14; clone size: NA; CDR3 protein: CASSMGLSTYEQYF; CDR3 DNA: TGTGCCAGCAGCATGGGCCTCAGCACCTACGAGCAGTACTTC
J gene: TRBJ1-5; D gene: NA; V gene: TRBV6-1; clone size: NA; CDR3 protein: CASSVGWGNQPQHF; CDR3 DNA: TGTGCCAGCAGTGTGGGCTGGGGCAATCAGCCCCAGCATTTT
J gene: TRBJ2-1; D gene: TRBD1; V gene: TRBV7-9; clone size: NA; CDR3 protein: CASSLVLGQGVYNEQFF; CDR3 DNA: TGTGCCAGCAGCTTAGTCTTAGGACAGGGGGTTTACAATGAGCAGTTCTTC
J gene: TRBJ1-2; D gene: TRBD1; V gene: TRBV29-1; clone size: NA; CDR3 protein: CSVDKTGAADGYTF; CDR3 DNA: TGCAGCGTTGATAAAACAGGGGCTGCGGATGGCTACACCTTC
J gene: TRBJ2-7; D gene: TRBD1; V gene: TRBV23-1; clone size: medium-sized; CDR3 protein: CASSHSKDRAYEQYF; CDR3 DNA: TGCGCCAGCAGTCATTCCAAAGACAGGGCCTACGAGCAGTACTTC
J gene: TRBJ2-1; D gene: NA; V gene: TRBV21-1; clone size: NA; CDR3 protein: CASRTGTLSSYNEQFF; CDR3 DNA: TGTGCCAGCAGAACCGGGACTCTATCCTCCTACAATGAGCAGTTCTTC
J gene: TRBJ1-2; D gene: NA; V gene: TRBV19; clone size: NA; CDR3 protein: CASSIGVLDGYTF; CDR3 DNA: TGTGCCAGTAGTATCGGCGTCCTAGATGGCTACACCTTC
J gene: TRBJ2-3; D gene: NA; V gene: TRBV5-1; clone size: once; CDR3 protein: CASRPLLGAESTDTQYF; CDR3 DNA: TGCGCCAGCAGACCCCTTTTAGGGGCCGAGAGCACAGATACGCAGTATTTT
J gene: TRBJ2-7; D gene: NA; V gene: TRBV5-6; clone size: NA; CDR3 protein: CASRTGHSMNEQYF; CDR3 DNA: TGTGCCAGCAGAACGGGACATAGTATGAACGAGCAGTACTTC
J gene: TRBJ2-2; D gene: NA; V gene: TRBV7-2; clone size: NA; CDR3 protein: CASSTSWTGRFNTGELFF; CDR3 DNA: TGTGCCAGCAGCACTAGCTGGACAGGACGCTTCAACACCGGGGAGCTGTTTTTT
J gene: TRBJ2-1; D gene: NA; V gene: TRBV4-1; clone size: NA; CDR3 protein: CASSQEVGQAYNEQFF; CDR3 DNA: TGCGCCAGCAGCCAAGAGGTGGGGCAAGCCTACAATGAGCAGTTCTTC
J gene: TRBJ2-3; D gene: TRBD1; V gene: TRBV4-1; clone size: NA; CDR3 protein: CASSQTRIPGQNTDTQYF; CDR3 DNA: TGCGCCAGCAGCCAGACCCGCATACCGGGACAGAACACAGATACGCAGTATTTT
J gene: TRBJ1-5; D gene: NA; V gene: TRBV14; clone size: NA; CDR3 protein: CASSQRGSSQPQHF; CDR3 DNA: TGTGCCAGCAGCCAACGGGGGTCGAGCCAGCCCCAGCATTTT
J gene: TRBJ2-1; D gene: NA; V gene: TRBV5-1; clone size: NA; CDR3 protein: CASSLAGHIISNEQFF; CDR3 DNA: TGCGCCAGCAGCTTGGCAGGACACATAATCAGCAATGAGCAGTTCTTC
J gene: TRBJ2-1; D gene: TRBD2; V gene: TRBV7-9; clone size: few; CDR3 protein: CASSLAGSGRDNEQFF; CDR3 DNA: TGTGCCAGCAGCTTAGCGGGTAGCGGGAGAGACAATGAGCAGTTCTTC
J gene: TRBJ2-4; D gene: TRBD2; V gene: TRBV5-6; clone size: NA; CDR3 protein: CASSRTSGIAKNIQYF; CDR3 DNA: TGTGCCAGCAGCCGCACTAGCGGGATTGCCAAAAACATTCAGTACTTC
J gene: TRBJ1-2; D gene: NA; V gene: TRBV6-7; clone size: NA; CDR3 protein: CASSLGHRYGYTF; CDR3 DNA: TGTGCCAGCAGTTTGGGACATCGCTATGGCTACACCTTC
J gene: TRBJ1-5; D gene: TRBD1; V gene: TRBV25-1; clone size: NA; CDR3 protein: CASRSGGSSNQPQHF; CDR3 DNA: TGTGCCAGCAGATCAGGGGGCTCGAGCAATCAGCCCCAGCATTTT
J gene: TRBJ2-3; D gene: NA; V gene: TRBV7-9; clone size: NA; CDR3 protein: CASSLEGADTQYF; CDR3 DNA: TGTGCCAGCAGCTTAGAGGGGGCAGATACGCAGTATTTT
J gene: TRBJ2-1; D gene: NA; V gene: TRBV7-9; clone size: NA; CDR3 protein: CASSRLLYNEQFF; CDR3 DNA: TGTGCCAGCAGCCGACTCCTTTACAATGAGCAGTTCTTC
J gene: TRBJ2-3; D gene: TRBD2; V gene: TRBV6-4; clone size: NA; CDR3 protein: CASSVLAGGGKDTQYF; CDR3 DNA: TGTGCCAGCAGTGTTCTAGCGGGAGGAGGTAAAGATACGCAGTATTTT
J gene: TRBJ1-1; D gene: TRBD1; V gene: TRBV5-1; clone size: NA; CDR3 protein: CASSAPGQGLNTEAFF; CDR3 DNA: TGCGCCAGCAGCGCGCCGGGACAGGGATTGAACACTGAAGCTTTCTTT
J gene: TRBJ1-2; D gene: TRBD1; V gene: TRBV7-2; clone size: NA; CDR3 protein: CASSSGQGRLNYGYTF; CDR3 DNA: TGTGCCAGCAGCTCCGGACAGGGGCGTCTTAACTATGGCTACACCTTC
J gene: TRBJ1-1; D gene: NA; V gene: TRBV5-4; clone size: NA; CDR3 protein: CASSLRGRDTEAFF; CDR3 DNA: TGTGCCAGCAGCTTGCGGGGTCGGGACACTGAAGCTTTCTTT
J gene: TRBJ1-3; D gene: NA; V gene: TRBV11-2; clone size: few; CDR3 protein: CASSQGWAGVDTIYF; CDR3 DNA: TGTGCCAGCAGCCAAGGGTGGGCAGGGGTTGACACCATATATTTT
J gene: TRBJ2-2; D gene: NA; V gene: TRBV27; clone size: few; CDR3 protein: CASSFRGSTGELFF; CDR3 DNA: TGTGCCAGCAGTTTTAGGGGTAGCACCGGGGAGCTGTTTTTT
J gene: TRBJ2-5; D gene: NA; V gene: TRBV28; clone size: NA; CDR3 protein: CASKWGRQDQETQYF; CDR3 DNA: TGTGCCAGCAAGTGGGGTCGACAGGACCAAGAGACCCAGTACTTC
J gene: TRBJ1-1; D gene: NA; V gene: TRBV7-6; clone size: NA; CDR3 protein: CASSLQENTEAFF; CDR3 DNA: TGTGCCAGCAGCTTACAGGAGAACACTGAAGCTTTCTTT
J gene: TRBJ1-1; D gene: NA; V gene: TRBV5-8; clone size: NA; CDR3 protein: CASSLPRRGNTEAFF; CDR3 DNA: TGTGCCAGCAGCCTCCCGCGACGGGGGAACACTGAAGCTTTCTTT
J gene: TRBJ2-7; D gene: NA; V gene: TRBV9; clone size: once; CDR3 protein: CASSVRTYSYEQYF; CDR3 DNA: TGTGCCAGCAGCGTCCGGACTTACTCCTACGAGCAGTACTTC
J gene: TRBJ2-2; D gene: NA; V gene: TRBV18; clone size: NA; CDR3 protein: CASSPLAVNTGELFF; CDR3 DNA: TGTGCCAGCTCACCACTAGCAGTGAACACCGGGGAGCTGTTTTTT
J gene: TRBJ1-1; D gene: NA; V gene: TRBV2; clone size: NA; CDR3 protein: CASCVVPNTEAFF; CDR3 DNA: TGTGCCAGCTGCGTTGTCCCGAACACTGAAGCTTTCTTT
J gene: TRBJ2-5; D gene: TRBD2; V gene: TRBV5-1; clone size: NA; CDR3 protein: CASSSGLGQETQYF; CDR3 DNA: TGCGCCAGCAGCTCCGGACTAGGTCAAGAGACCCAGTACTTC
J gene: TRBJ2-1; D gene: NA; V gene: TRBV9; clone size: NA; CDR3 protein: CASSVELGSYNEQFF; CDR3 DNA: TGTGCCAGCAGCGTAGAACTCGGCTCCTACAATGAGCAGTTCTTC
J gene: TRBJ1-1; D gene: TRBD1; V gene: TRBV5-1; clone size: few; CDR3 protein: CASSPRGTGGNTEAFF; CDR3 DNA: TGCGCCAGCAGCCCCCGAGGGACAGGAGGGAACACTGAAGCTTTCTTT